These T cell receptor beta chains were read from a single sample in a study of blood T cell repertoires in COVID-19. Sequencing used immunoSEQ multiplex PCR; TCRdb keeps in-frame clones, though not all of them. The repertoire consists of 200,000 to 250,000 clones, with approximately 77% occurring once and the leading ten covering around 3.3%. Sequencing input: peripheral blood. The receptors shown here come from a woman older than 75 with acute or convalescent COVID-19. Both conserved end residues are trimmed from each CDR3. The order of the fields is V gene, CDR3 protein.

TRBV7-2 | ASSLGVLNTGELF
TRBV19 | ASSETGGPRYT
TRBV5-5 | ASSWPTGAEQY
TRBV7-8 | ASSLANRDNEKLF
TRBV7-2 | ASSLGRGAYNEQF
TRBV7-8 | ASSFRTGSNTEAF
TRBV5-1 | ASSLDRGPGTEAF
TRBV30 | ACRGQANTEAF
TRBV4-3 | ASSQDPPPGGNGYT
TRBV5-1 | ASSLGGSADYEQY
TRBV5-6 | ASSLTGRDTEAF
TRBV11-2 | ASSSGPLGGNTEAF
TRBV5-1 | ASSLTDGGEKLF
TRBV9 | ASSATLAGGTDTQY
TRBV5-6 | ASSLYTGFDIQY
TRBV15 | ATSRDGQGYEKLF
TRBV4-1 | ASSLSGGSSYNEQF